A single sample gave rise to the 15 T cell receptor beta chains below, sequenced in a study of T cells in Graves' hyperthyroidism and ophthalmopathy. Researchers amplified the TCR beta CDR3 regions from RNA transcripts. A first-round RT-PCR of the TCR CDR3 used the HTBI primer set. One entry per CDR3 protein results from TCRdb running MiXCR on the multiplex PCR reads. The sample includes 300,000 to 500,000 distinct CDR3 sequences, more than 13% of them seen just once. Sequences were obtained from blood. All receptors come from a man between 45 and 60 years old with Graves' ophthalmopathy.

The table lists this clonotype with many counts. J is TRBJ2-7 and V is TRBV20-1; 9 positions agree with TRBD1. This CDR3 is built from 15 residues. The germline CDR1 and CDR2 sequences are DFQATT and SNEGSKA (reference sequence). The junction had 10 bases not matched to a gene; V was cut back by 0 bases and J by 7 bases. The CDR3 reads CSARDGPTGTGEQYF. CDR3 nucleotide sequence: TGCAGTGCTAGAGATGGCCCCACTGGGACAGGGGAGCAGTACTTC.

V gene TRBV28 combines with J gene TRBJ2-1, with 9 positions matching TRBD1. V was pared by 7 bases and J by 0 bases, with 28 bases of the junction left unmatched. The germline V gene encodes CDR1 MDHEN and CDR2 SYDVKM. This CDR3 is built from 23 residues. The CDR3 here is CASKLRYNFGTGSVADSYNEQFF. The CDR3 coding sequence is TGTGCCAGCAAGTTACGTTACAATTTCGGGACAGGGTCTGTAGCGGACTCCTACAATGAGCAGTTCTTC.

This clonotype was recorded a few times. The genes are TRBV11-3 and TRBJ2-1, with D possibly TRBD1 on 6 matching bases. Trimming stripped 4 bases from V and 10 bases from J, with 17 bases between. This CDR3 has 14 residues. Per the germline V gene, CDR1 is SGHNT and CDR2 is YENEEA. CDR3: CASSSVIGGDEQFF. The CDR3 nucleotides read TGTGCCAGCAGCTCGGTGATAGGGGGTGACGAGCAGTTCTTC.

There are many counts of this clonotype. The genes are TRBV6-1 and TRBJ1-1, with 8 positions matching TRBD1. Looked up from germline, CDR1 is MNHNS and CDR2 is SASEGT. V trimming: 2 bases; J trimming: 5 bases; junction bases outside the gene matches: 7. The CDR3 loop spans 15 amino acids. The CDR3 DNA is TGTGCCAGCAGTGAAAGATACAGGGGGACGACTGAAGCTTTCTTT. It specifies CASSERYRGTTEAFF.

The sample holds many counts of this clonotype. The V gene is TRBV20-1, the J gene TRBJ2-3, with D maybe TRBD2 (5 bases). Germline assignment: CDR1 DFQATT and CDR2 SNEGSKA (reference sequence). The CDR3 runs to 15 residues. V lost 1 base and J 2 bases, leaving 13 bases between the germline ends. CDR3 amino acids: CSARGASRNTDTQYF. The CDR3 nucleotides are TGCAGTGCTAGAGGTGCTAGCCGAAACACAGATACGCAGTATTTT.

V is TRBV12-3 or TRBV12-4 and J is TRBJ1-3; D is possibly TRBD1 (6 bases). The ends were cut back, 0 bases at V and 0 bases at J, with 15 bases in the middle. The CDR3 has 18 residues. The CDR3 DNA reads as TGTGCCAGCAGTTTAGCGAACAGGGCCTCCTTCTCTGGAAACACCATATATTTT. It translates to CASSLANRASFSGNTIYF.

The chain is built from TRBV20-1 and TRBJ2-4; 7 positions match TRBD1. Unmatched junction bases numbered 12, after V lost 5 bases and J lost 2 bases. CDR1 is DFQATT, CDR2 SNEGSKA, per germline (reference sequence). The CDR3 totals 16 residues. The CDR3 nucleotides read TGCAGTGCTGACAAAACCAGGACAGGAACCAAAAACATTCAGTACTTC. Its protein is CSADKTRTGTKNIQYF.

This rearrangement joins TRBV7-9 to TRBJ2-1; 12 nucleotides line up with TRBD2. The V and J ends lost 8 bases and 7 bases, in that order; junction bases with no gene match: 12. The CDR3 extends over 16 amino acids. Germline assignment: CDR1 SEHNR and CDR2 FQNEAQ (reference sequence). CDR3 nucleotides: TGTGCCAGCGAGAAGACTAGCGGGAGTGTAAGGAATGAGCAGTTCTTC. It specifies CASEKTSGSVRNEQFF. The full variable domain, completed using reference TRBV7-9 and TRBJ2-1, is DTGVSQNPRHKITKRGQNVTFRCDPISEHNRLYWYRQTLGQGPEFLTYFQNEAQLEKSRLLSDRFSAERPKGSFSTLEIQRTEQGDSAMYLCASEKTSGSVRNEQFFGPGTRLTVL.

This clonotype was seen many times. The chain carries TRBV28 and TRBJ2-7, with TRBD1 matching over 8 bases. The CDR3 has 17 residues. The ends lost 4 bases at V and 0 bases at J; junction bases unmatched: 11. Germline CDR1 reads MDHEN; CDR2 reads SYDVKM. In DNA, the CDR3 is TGTGCCAGCAGTTCCGAGCAGGGGGCTCCCCTCTCCTACGAGCAGTACTTC. This sequence encodes CASSSEQGAPLSYEQYF.

This clonotype was seen many times. The chain carries TRBV6-2 or TRBV6-3 and TRBJ2-1; TRBD2 matches 8 bases. CDR1 is MNHEY and CDR2 is SVGEGT in the germline V gene. This CDR3 has 17 residues. Trimming cost V 2 bases and J 3 bases; bases outside gene matches: 9. The CDR3 region has the DNA TGTGCCAGCAGTTACGGTTGGTTGGGGACTAGCTACAATGAGCAGTTCTTC. This encodes CASSYGWLGTSYNEQFF.

The sample holds a few counts of this clonotype. The chain is built from TRBV12-5 and TRBJ1-5, with D perhaps TRBD1 (5 bases). The CDR3 spans 16 residues. Germline V gives CDR1 LGHNT, CDR2 FRNRAP. The V gene lost 3 bases and the J gene lost 0 bases, with 12 bases spanning the gap. CDR3 coding DNA: TGTGCTAGTGGTTTTCTGGCAGGGAATAGCAATCAGCCCCAGCATTTT. Translated: CASGFLAGNSNQPQHF.

This clonotype has at least ten counts. The chain has TRBV3-1 and TRBJ2-1; no clear D gene. V was trimmed by 1 base and J by 9 bases, leaving 16 bases between them. There are 15 residues in the CDR3. Germline loops: CDR1 LGHDT, CDR2 YNNKEL (reference sequence). CDR3 protein: CASSQGAKNFPEQFF. The CDR3 DNA sequence: TGTGCCAGCAGCCAAGGGGCAAAGAATTTTCCTGAGCAGTTCTTC.

This clonotype turned up a few times. The chain recombines TRBV4-1 with TRBJ2-2, with TRBD1 as a possible D gene (5 bases). The CDR3 is 15 residues long. V lost 3 bases to trimming and J lost 1 base, with 9 bases between them. Germline V CDR1 and CDR2: MGHRA, YSYEKL. CDR3 in amino acids: CASSQGHQNTGELFF. CDR3 DNA: TGCGCCAGCAGCCAGGGGCACCAGAACACCGGGGAGCTGTTTTTT.

The table lists this clonotype with many counts. The genes are TRBV5-1 and TRBJ2-3; 10 bases are a match to TRBD1. Unmatched junction bases numbered 6, after V lost 4 bases and J lost 4 bases. The CDR3 extends over 15 amino acids. CDR1 and CDR2 (germline): SGHRS, YFSETQ. CDR3 sequence: CASSPRDRGSDTQYF. The CDR3 DNA reads as TGCGCCAGCAGCCCTAGGGACAGGGGATCAGATACGCAGTATTTT. The full variable domain, its missing parts supplied by reference TRBV5-1 and TRBJ2-3, is KAGVTQTPRYLIKTRGQQVTLSCSPISGHRSVSWYQQTPGQGLQFLFEYFSETQRNKGNFPGRFSGRQFSNSRSEMNVSTLELGDSALYLCASSPRDRGSDTQYFGPGTRLTVL.

This clonotype has a count of ten or more. The chain joins TRBV2 to TRBJ2-3, with TRBD2 identical over 14 bases. Unmatched junction bases numbered 3, after V lost 6 bases and J lost 4 bases. The germline V gene has CDR1 SNHLY and CDR2 FYNNEI. This CDR3 is 15 amino acids long. In DNA, the CDR3 is TGTGCCAGCAGGGGGACTAGCGGGAGCGCAGATACGCAGTATTTT. It is translated as CASRGTSGSADTQYF.